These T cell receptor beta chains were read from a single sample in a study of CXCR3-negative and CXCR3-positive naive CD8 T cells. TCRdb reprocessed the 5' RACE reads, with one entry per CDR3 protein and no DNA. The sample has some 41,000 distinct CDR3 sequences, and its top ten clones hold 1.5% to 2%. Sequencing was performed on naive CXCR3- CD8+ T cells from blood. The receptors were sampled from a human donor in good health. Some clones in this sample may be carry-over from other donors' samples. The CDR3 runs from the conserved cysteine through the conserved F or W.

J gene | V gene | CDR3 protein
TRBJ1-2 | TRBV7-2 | CASSWGALYGYTF
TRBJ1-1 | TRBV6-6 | CASSYSEYTEAFF
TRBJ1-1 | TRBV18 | CASSEGPRSPEAFF
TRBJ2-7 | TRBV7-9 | CASSHGPTHYEQYF
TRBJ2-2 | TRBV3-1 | CASSQDLDLEGDTGELFF
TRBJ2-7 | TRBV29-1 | CSVVPLAGVNEQYF
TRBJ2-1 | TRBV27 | CASRVAGLNEQFF
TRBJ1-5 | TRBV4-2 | CASSQLGQVGDQPQHF
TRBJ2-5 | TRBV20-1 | CSARDQRGQETQYF
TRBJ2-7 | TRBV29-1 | CSARLAGGFNEQYF
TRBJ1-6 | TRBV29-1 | CSVERGYNSPLHF
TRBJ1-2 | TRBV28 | CASSSARGQRLYGYTF
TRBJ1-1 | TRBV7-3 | CASSLSPGGNTEAFF
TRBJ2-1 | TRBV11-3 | CASGPTSGSYNEQFF
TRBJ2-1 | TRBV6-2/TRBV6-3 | CASRPLSGGAVNEQFF
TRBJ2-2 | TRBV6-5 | CASSYDGNTGELFF
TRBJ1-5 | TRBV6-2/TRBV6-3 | CASSFGQGDQPQHF
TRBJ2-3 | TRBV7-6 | CASSLPRAGATDTQYF
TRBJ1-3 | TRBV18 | CASSPGYSHHF
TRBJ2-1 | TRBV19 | CASSPYRGNNEQFF
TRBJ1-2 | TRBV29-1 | CSVLSQGIFGYTF
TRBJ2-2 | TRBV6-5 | CASSTGGNSGELFF
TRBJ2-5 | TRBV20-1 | CSARWGGAQYF
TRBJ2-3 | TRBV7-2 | CASSSYLAERPSTDTQYF
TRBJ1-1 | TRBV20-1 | CSARDGENTEAFF
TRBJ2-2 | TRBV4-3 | CASSQDRGGTGELFF
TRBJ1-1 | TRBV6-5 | CASSNLGQPRRNTEAFF
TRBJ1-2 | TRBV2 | CASSPTGQPNYGYTF
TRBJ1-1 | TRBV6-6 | CASSLSGPEAFF
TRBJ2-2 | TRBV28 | CASNPGNTGELFF
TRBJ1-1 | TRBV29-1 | CSAVGGENTEAFF
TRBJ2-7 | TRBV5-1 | CASSFGSGTYEQYF
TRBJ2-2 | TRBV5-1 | CASSPGLRDGELFF
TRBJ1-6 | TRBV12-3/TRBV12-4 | CASSYIGTDNSPLHF
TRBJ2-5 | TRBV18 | CASSPQVVTERGTLRGTQYF
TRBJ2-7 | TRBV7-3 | CASSFSGRHYEQYF
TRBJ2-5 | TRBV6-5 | CASSYERGLGETMTQYF
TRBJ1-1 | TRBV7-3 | CASSWEVNTEAFF
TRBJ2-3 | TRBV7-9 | CASSFVLLDTQYF
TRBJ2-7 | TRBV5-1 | CASSLGSNSYEQYF
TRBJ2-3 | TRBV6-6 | CASRPLARTDTQYF